This TCR beta chain was identified during a study of cytomegalovirus exposure and HLA in healthy donors. This clone was observed a single time. What it recognizes is unknown. The PCR employed 60 Vbeta primers together with 13 Jbeta primers. Measured with immunoSEQ multiplex PCR; TCRdb has only the in-frame clones, and not every one. The sample comprises about 210,000 clones, roughly four fifths of which are singletons, and 10% to 13% rests with the top ten. Germline-derived CDR1 and CDR2 are MNHEY and SMNVEV (reference sequence). The V gene end was trimmed by 5 bases and the J gene end by 6 bases; junction bases not matched to a gene: 6. The CDR3 is 15 amino acids. Study outcomes and limitations: Indistinguishable V segments, including TRBV6-2 and TRBV6-3, were excluded. An analysis was carried out later, and it reportedly showed fewer N-insertions in an Asian-associated ancestry cluster than the approximately 700-donor mean. In presence/absence analyses, roughly uniform sequencing depth across donors was assumed.

Sequences were obtained from PBMCs. The receptor was derived from a woman between 45 and 60 years old in good health and CMV-seropositive. This rearrangement joins TRBV27 to TRBJ2-5, with 13 bases that match TRBD2. CDR3 in DNA: TGTGCCAGCAGTAGAGGGACTAGCGGGGCAAAGACCCAGTACTTC. This gives the protein CASSRGTSGAKTQYF.